The clone carrying this T cell receptor beta chain appeared a few times. Its antigen is not known. PCR amplification relied on 60 Vbeta primers (plus 13 Jbeta primers). Only in-frame clones appear in the TCRdb table, and some are missing; sequencing was by immunoSEQ multiplex PCR. The profile shows approximately 130,000 clones, around 82% of them singletons. The data belong to a study of cytomegalovirus exposure and HLA in healthy donors. Findings of the study overall: Rates of TCR association differed by HLA locus in a later analysis, with DRB1 highest and HLA-C lowest.

The specimen was PBMCs. This receptor was obtained from a man in his forties or fifties in good health and CMV-seronegative.

Here the CDR3 DNA reads TGTGCCAGCAGCTTAGGAGGGAGGCCAACCGGGGAGCTGTTTTTT. Residues: CASSLGGRPTGELFF. The chain is built from TRBV5-6 and TRBJ2-2; TRBD2 is a possible D gene (6 bases). CDR3 size: 15 residues. CDR1 SGHDT and CDR2 YYEEEE come from the germline V gene. The V end was cut by 2 bases, the J end by 5 bases, with 13 bases between.